A single sample is the source of the 9 T cell receptor beta chains below, sequenced in a study of blood T cell repertoires in COVID-19. Generated by immunoSEQ multiplex PCR, the TCRdb table keeps only in-frame clones and is missing some. The sample shows tens of thousands of clones, 80% to 85% of them seen only once. What was sequenced was peripheral blood. All receptors come from a man in his 60s with active COVID-19.

This clone was counted a few times. The rearrangement uses TRBV7-8 and TRBJ2-7, with D hard to call. V was shortened by 0 bases and J by 3 bases, with 6 bases between the two germline ends. The length of the CDR3 is 13 residues. CDR1 is SGHVS, CDR2 FQNEAQ, per germline. CDR3 region: CASSLAPDYEQYF. The CDR3 DNA reads as TGTGCCAGCAGCTTAGCGCCAGACTACGAGCAGTACTTC. The full variable domain, in which reference TRBV7-8 and TRBJ2-7 provide the parts outside the CDR3, is GAGVSQSPRYKVAKRGQDVALRCDPISGHVSLFWYQQALGQGPEFLTYFQNEAQLDKSGLPSDRFFAERPEGSVSTLKIQRTQQEDSAVYLCASSLAPDYEQYFGPGTRLTVT.

This clone was counted once. The V gene is TRBV6-6, the J gene TRBJ2-1; D gene unclear. Germline CDR1 reads MNHNY; CDR2 reads SVGAGI (reference sequence). V lost 2 bases and J 8 bases, leaving 7 bases between the germline ends. The length of the CDR3 is 12 residues. Written as DNA, the CDR3 is TGTGCCAGCAGTTACGGGCGCGATGAGCAGTTCTTC. Its protein is CASSYGRDEQFF.

The gene calls are TRBV20-1 and TRBJ2-7, with TRBD1 matching 7 bases. The germline CDR1 and CDR2 sequences are DFQATT and SNEGSKA (reference sequence). After removal of 8 bases from V and 4 bases from J, the junction contained 5 bases not matched to a gene. The CDR3 contains 11 residues. The CDR3 sequence: CSRQGRYEQYF. DNA for the CDR3: TGCAGTAGACAGGGTCGTTACGAGCAGTACTTC.

The chain couples TRBV5-1 to TRBJ1-1; D possibly corresponds to TRBD1 (6 bases). This CDR3 has 15 residues. The germline V and J ends were trimmed by 2 bases and 1 base, with 12 bases remaining between them. Germline assignment: CDR1 SGHRS and CDR2 YFSETQ. The CDR3 DNA reads TGCGCCAGCAGCTTCCTGGGACACCAGAACACTGAAGCTTTCTTT. Protein: CASSFLGHQNTEAFF.

The rearrangement joins TRBV12-5 to TRBJ1-1, with TRBD1 identical over 8 bases. With V trimmed by 6 bases and J by 4 bases, 4 bases remained unmatched. This CDR3 comprises 13 residues. CDR1 LGHNT and CDR2 FRNRAP come from the germline V gene. DNA of the CDR3: TGTGCTAGTGGATATGGACAGGGCACTGAAGCTTTCTTT. The encoded protein is CASGYGQGTEAFF.

The rearrangement joins TRBV15 to TRBJ1-2; D gene uncertain. Germline-derived CDR1 and CDR2 are LNHNV and YYDKDF (reference sequence). The V gene lost 3 bases and the J gene lost 7 bases, with 9 bases spanning the gap. The CDR3 consists of 12 residues. Written as DNA, the CDR3 is TGTGCCACCAGCAGTCTAGATGGTGGCTACACCTTC. Translating gives CATSSLDGGYTF.

This CDR3 reads CASRTGKVQETQYF. The CDR3 DNA sequence: TGCGCCAGCAGGACAGGGAAAGTGCAAGAGACCCAGTACTTC. J is TRBJ2-5 and V is TRBV5-1; 7 bases match TRBD1. The CDR3 is 14 amino acids. Trimming took 5 bases from V and 2 from J; bases not matched to a gene: 6. Germline CDR1 reads SGHRS; CDR2 reads YFSETQ.

This rearrangement joins TRBV29-1 to TRBJ2-1; TRBD2 matches 8 bases. This CDR3 has 14 residues. Unmatched junction bases numbered 5, after V lost 5 bases and J lost 2 bases. Germline V gene lookup returns CDR1 SQVTM and CDR2 ANQGSEA. The CDR3 loop is CSVKSGRAYNEQFF. In DNA form, the CDR3 reads TGCAGCGTTAAAAGCGGGAGAGCCTACAATGAGCAGTTCTTC.

The rearrangement uses TRBV3-1 (or the pseudogene TRBV3-2) and TRBJ1-1; 8 bases are a match to TRBD1. The trim removed 3 bases at V and 12 bases at J, leaving 9 bases unmatched. This CDR3 contains 13 residues. Germline V gene sequence: CDR1 LGHDT, CDR2 YNNKEL (reference sequence). The CDR3 nucleotides are TGTGCCAGCAGCCATAGGACAGGGACCGGGACTTTCTTT. It codes for CASSHRTGTGTFF.